This TCR beta chain was obtained from a study of regulatory T cells in long-lasting Graves disease. As for the study in general: Over 5 years on antithyroid drugs plus positive TSH receptor antibodies marked Graves' disease as persistent. Study-level points and caveats: Among persistent patients, a larger number of public clonotypes were shared (over 2,500) than among newly diagnosed patients (just over 950).

This clonotype was counted only a few times. The antigen is not known. Time point specified: persistent/refractory GD, antithyroid drugs over 5 years with positive TRAb. The TCR library used RNA extracted from PBMCs. Looked up from germline, CDR1 is LNHDA and CDR2 is SQIVND (reference sequence). Trimming took 5 bases from V and 0 from J, leaving 10 bases between them. CDR3 length equals 14 residues. Arm-PCR with iRepertoire HTBI primers amplified the CDR3 regions for these TCR beta libraries. Per the original methods: Across all samples, under 65 TRBV segments and about 14 TRBJ segments were identified. MiXCR, run by TCRdb on the multiplex PCR reads, gives a single entry per CDR3 protein. For this entry, the V and J calls and clone size follow TCRdb and not the study's own pipeline. The top ten clones hold roughly 30% of a sample with a few hundred thousand distinct CDR3 sequences, about 20% of them seen once.

The chain employs TRBV19 and TRBJ1-1, with D tentatively TRBD1 (5 bases). Here the sequenced sample was peripheral blood mononuclear cells (PBMCs), taken when the disease was refractory, from a patient treated with antithyroid drugs. The receptor comes from a female donor with Graves disease. CDR3: CASSWGRVNTEAFF. The CDR3 DNA is TGTGCCAGTAGTTGGGGCAGGGTGAACACTGAAGCTTTCTTT. Looking up the rest from reference TRBV19 and TRBJ1-1 gives the full variable domain: DGGITQSPKYLFRKEGQNVTLSCEQNLNHDAMYWYRQDPGQGLRLIYYSQIVNDFQKGDIAEGYSVSREKKESFPLTVTSAQKNPTAFYLCASSWGRVNTEAFFGQGTRLTVV.